Detailed here is one T cell receptor beta chain. These data belong to a study of technical replicates of blood from several donors. This CDR3 has 14 amino acids. Trimming shortened V by 7 bases and J by 0 bases, and 12 bases separated the two germline ends. The germline CDR1 and CDR2 sequences are MDHEN and SYDVKM. The assay was immunoSEQ multiplex PCR, and TCRdb's table has in-frame clones only and misses some. This repertoire shows under 95,000 clones, roughly 98% found once; its top ten account for 0.15%. What was sequenced was T cells isolated from PBMCs. The TCR comes from a human donor in good health. The chain has TRBV28 and TRBJ1-2; possible D gene TRBD1, 6 bases. The CDR3 spells CASTLGGTNYGYTF. In nucleotides, the CDR3 is TGTGCCAGCACACTAGGGGGAACTAACTATGGCTACACCTTC.